What follows are 16 T cell receptor beta chains derived from one specimen sequenced in a study of OX40 agonist ivuxolimab in advanced cancers. Method: immunoSEQ multiplex PCR; TCRdb's copy keeps in-frame clones and lacks some. Here the sample spans about 89,000 clones, approximately 91% being singletons. Sample: CD4+ or CD8+ T cells sorted from blood, taken in a trial of the OX40 agonist ivuxolimab. The source is an adult with an advanced solid tumor such as melanoma, head and neck, liver or kidney cancer.

DNA of the CDR3: TGTGCCAGCAGCCACGGGGATCATTCCTACGAGCAGTACTTC. As protein: CASSHGDHSYEQYF. The chain joins TRBV7-8 to TRBJ2-7; perhaps TRBD2 as D (5 bases). V gave up 5 bases and J gave up 1 base, with 12 bases separating them. Germline loops: CDR1 SGHVS, CDR2 FQNEAQ. The CDR3 extends over 14 amino acids.

This chain joins TRBV19 and TRBJ1-3; 7 nucleotides agree with TRBD1. The CDR3 has 16 residues. V shed 4 bases and J 2 bases; nucleotides not matched to a gene: 8. Germline CDR1 reads LNHDA; CDR2 reads SQIVND (reference sequence). The CDR3 nucleotides read TGTGCCAGTAGTAACTATTGGGACAGCCCTGGAAACACCATATATTTT. Protein product: CASSNYWDSPGNTIYF.

J is TRBJ2-3 and V is TRBV2, with D possibly being TRBD1 or TRBD2 (5 bases each). CDR1 and CDR2 (germline): SNHLY, FYNNEI. The V and J ends lost 2 bases and 0 bases respectively, with 9 bases between them. The CDR3 spans 15 residues. The CDR3 sequence is CASSEPGASTDTQYF. The CDR3 bases are TGTGCCAGCAGTGAACCCGGGGCTAGCACAGATACGCAGTATTTT.

This clone was seen once. CDR3 region: CASSTILRGDYNSPLHF. CDR3 DNA: TGTGCCAGTAGTACAATCCTTAGAGGAGACTATAATTCACCCCTCCACTTT. The rearrangement joins TRBV19 to TRBJ1-6; D gene uncertain. The V gene's germline CDR1 is LNHDA and CDR2 SQIVND (reference sequence). The germline V and J ends were trimmed by 4 bases and 3 bases, with 16 bases remaining between them. The CDR3 has 17 amino acids.

The chain recombines TRBV4-2 with TRBJ2-4, with 14 nucleotides matching TRBD2. Germline lookup yields CDR1 LGHNA and CDR2 YNFKEQ. The J segment lost 0 bases and the V segment lost 4 bases, leaving 5 bases of the junction unmatched. The length of the CDR3 is 18 residues. The CDR3 here is CASSPGLAGGLAKNIQYF. As DNA, the CDR3 is TGTGCCAGCAGCCCCGGACTAGCGGGGGGATTAGCCAAAAACATTCAGTACTTC.

V and J are TRBV7-9 and TRBJ2-1, with 7 bases matching TRBD1. The V gene's germline CDR1 is SEHNR and CDR2 FQNEAQ (reference sequence). The ends lost 4 bases at V and 3 bases at J; junction bases unmatched: 3. There are 14 residues in the CDR3. The CDR3 DNA reads TGTGCCAGCAGCTCTCGACAGGGCTACAATGAGCAGTTCTTC. The encoded protein is CASSSRQGYNEQFF.

The V gene is TRBV7-2, the J gene TRBJ1-3; D uncertain. Germline V gene sequence: CDR1 SGHTA, CDR2 FQGNSA. The V and J ends lost 4 bases and 7 bases respectively, with 11 bases between them. This CDR3 contains 13 residues. CDR3 DNA: TGTGCCAGCAGCTCCGGACCATTCAACACCATATATTTT. It yields the protein CASSSGPFNTIYF.

This chain joins TRBV2 and TRBJ2-3, with D perhaps matching TRBD2 (7 bases). Germline CDR1 and CDR2: SNHLY and FYNNEI. The CDR3 is made up of 15 amino acids. Deletions cut 1 base from V and 4 bases from J, with 12 bases between. The CDR3 protein is CASSEGWGGPDTQYF. CDR3 DNA: TGTGCCAGCAGTGAAGGGTGGGGGGGCCCAGATACGCAGTATTTT.

V is TRBV30 and J is TRBJ2-6, with 10 bases that match TRBD1. The CDR3 contains 16 residues. The junction had 0 bases not matched to a gene; V was cut back by 1 base and J by 0 bases. CDR1 and CDR2 from the germline V gene are GTSNPN and SVGIG (reference sequence). CDR3 bases: TGTGCCTGGAGTGGGACAGGGGGCTCTGGGGCCAACGTCCTGACTTTC. Translating gives CAWSGTGGSGANVLTF.

As DNA, the CDR3 is TGTGCCATCAGTGAGACACGATCAACGGAGAACACTGAAGCTTTCTTT. This gives the protein CAISETRSTENTEAFF. V gene TRBV10-3 combines with J gene TRBJ1-1; no clear D gene. Deletions cut 2 bases from V and 1 base from J, with 14 bases between. Germline loops: CDR1 ENHRY, CDR2 SYGVKD. The CDR3 runs to 16 residues.

The chain carries TRBV19 and TRBJ2-3; 10 positions match TRBD1. The CDR3 is 16 amino acids. In germline, CDR1 is LNHDA, CDR2 SQIVND (reference sequence). V was clipped by 4 bases and J by 3 bases; unmatched bases: 7. The chain's CDR3 is CASSTPTGGVTDTQYF. CDR3 nucleotide sequence: TGTGCCAGTAGTACCCCGACAGGGGGCGTAACAGATACGCAGTATTTT.

The chain links TRBV2 to TRBJ2-7; the match to TRBD2 covers 8 bases. Germline trimming cut 8 bases from V and 4 bases from J; bases unmatched to any gene: 10. CDR1 is SNHLY and CDR2 is FYNNEI in the germline V gene. The CDR3 is 14 amino acids. The chain's CDR3 is CASRGGLALYEQYF. For the CDR3, the DNA is TGTGCCAGCCGGGGGGGGCTGGCCCTATACGAGCAGTACTTC.

The CDR3 protein is CASPKGRRWATGELFF. The CDR3 nucleotides are TGTGCCAGCCCAAAAGGTCGCAGGTGGGCCACCGGGGAGCTGTTTTTT. This sequence joins TRBV7-9 and TRBJ2-2; unclear D gene. CDR3 length equals 16 residues. Germline V lookup: CDR1 SEHNR, CDR2 FQNEAQ (reference sequence). Trimming shortened V by 8 bases and J by 4 bases, and 20 bases separated the two germline ends.

The chain is built from TRBV6-5 and TRBJ2-7; D may be TRBD2 (6 bases). There are 15 residues in the CDR3. The germline V gene has CDR1 MNHEY and CDR2 SVGAGI. The germline V and J ends were trimmed by 6 bases and 3 bases, with 18 bases remaining between them. CDR3 region: CASSPGGSGHYEQYF. CDR3 sequence (DNA): TGTGCCAGCAGCCCCGGAGGGTCCGGGCACTACGAGCAGTACTTC.

The rearrangement links TRBV5-4 to TRBJ1-5; D is ambiguous. Germline values: CDR1 SGHNT, CDR2 YYREEE (reference sequence). The germline V and J ends were trimmed by 1 base and 1 base, with 12 bases remaining between them. CDR3 length: 16 residues. The CDR3 loop is CASSLSGLGSNQPQHF. Here the CDR3 DNA reads TGTGCCAGCAGCTTGTCGGGGTTGGGCAGCAATCAGCCCCAGCATTTT. The whole variable domain, remainder taken from reference TRBV5-4 and TRBJ1-5, is ETGVTQSPTHLIKTRGQQVTLRCSSQSGHNTVSWYQQALGQGPQFIFQYYREEENGRGNFPPRFSGLQFPNYSSELNVNALELDDSALYLCASSLSGLGSNQPQHFGDGTRLSIL.

In regard to this clone: Other DNA sequences in the same sample also yield this CDR3. The chain is built from TRBV6-4 and TRBJ2-2, with 9 bases matching TRBD1. Germline CDR1 MRHNA, CDR2 SNTAGT. The CDR3 has 14 amino acids. The junction had 3 bases not matched to a gene; V was cut back by 6 bases and J by 4 bases. CDR3 region: CASRRQGGTGELFF. The CDR3 DNA sequence: TGTGCCAGCAGAAGACAGGGGGGCACCGGGGAGCTGTTTTTT.